This T cell receptor (beta chain) comes out of a study of patients with pleural tuberculosis. One entry per CDR3 protein, called by TCRdb with MiXCR from the reads. This table has about 50,000 distinct CDR3 sequences, 6% to 8% appearing once. At least ten counts were recorded for this clonotype. J gave up 6 bases and V 1 base, and 3 bases lay outside the gene matches. The CDR3 covers 15 residues. The germline CDR1 and CDR2 sequences are LNHNV and YYDKDF (reference sequence). The chain combines TRBV15 with TRBJ1-5; 10 bases agree with TRBD1. This TCR came from a human donor with pleural tuberculosis. The CDR3 region has the DNA TGTGCCACCAGCAGAGCGACAGGGGGCATTCAGCCCCAGCATTTT. This gives the protein CATSRATGGIQPQHF.